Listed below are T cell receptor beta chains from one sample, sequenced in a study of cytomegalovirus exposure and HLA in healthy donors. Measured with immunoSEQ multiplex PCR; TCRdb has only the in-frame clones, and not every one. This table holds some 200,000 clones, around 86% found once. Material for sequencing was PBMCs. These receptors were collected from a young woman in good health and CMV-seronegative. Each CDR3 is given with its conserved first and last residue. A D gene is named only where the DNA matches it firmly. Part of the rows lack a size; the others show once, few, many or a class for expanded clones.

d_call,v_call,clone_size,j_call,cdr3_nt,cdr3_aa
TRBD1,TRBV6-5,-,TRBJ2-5,TGTGCCAGCAGCCGGACAGGGGGAAAAGAGACCCAGTACTTC,CASSRTGGKETQYF
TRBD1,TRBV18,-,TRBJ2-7,TGTGCCAGCTCCTTTGACAGGGGGTACGACGAGCAGTACTTC,CASSFDRGYDEQYF
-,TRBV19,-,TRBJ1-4,TGTGCCAGTAGTTTGGGGGGAGCAACTAATGAAAAACTGTTTTTT,CASSLGGATNEKLFF
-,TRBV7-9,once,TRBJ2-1,TGTGCCAGCAAAGAGAGGGCCAATGAGCAGTTCTTC,CASKERANEQFF
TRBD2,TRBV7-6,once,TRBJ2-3,TGTGCCAGCAGCTTAGTGGCTAGCGGGGGCACAGATACGCAGTATTTT,CASSLVASGGTDTQYF
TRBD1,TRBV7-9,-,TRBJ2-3,TGTGCCAGCAGCGCCGGGACAGGGGTCAAGACAGATACGCAGTATTTT,CASSAGTGVKTDTQYF
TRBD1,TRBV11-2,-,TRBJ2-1,TGTGCCAGCAGCTCCGGGACAGGGAGTAAGCAGTTCTTC,CASSSGTGSKQFF
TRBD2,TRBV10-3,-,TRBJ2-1,TGTGCCATCAGCCGAACCGGGACTAGCTACAATGAGCAGTTCTTC,CAISRTGTSYNEQFF
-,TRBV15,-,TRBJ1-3,TGTGCCACCAGCACGGGGGGGGCCGCTGGAAACACCATATATTTT,CATSTGGAAGNTIYF
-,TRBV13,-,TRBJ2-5,TGTGCCAGCAGCTTCTCGGGAGATTCGGAGACCCAGTACTTC,CASSFSGDSETQYF
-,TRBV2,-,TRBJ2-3,TGTGCCAGCAATAAGGTAGCGGATCAAATCACAGATACGCAGTATTTT,CASNKVADQITDTQYF
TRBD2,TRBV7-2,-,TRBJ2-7,TGTGCCAGCAGCTTATCCTCGACCAGCGGGACCTCCTACGAGCAGTACTTC,CASSLSSTSGTSYEQYF
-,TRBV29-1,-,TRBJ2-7,TGCAGCGTTGATCGGCAGGGATATTCCGAGCAGTACTTC,CSVDRQGYSEQYF
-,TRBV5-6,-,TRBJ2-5,TGTGCCAGCAGCTTATTTCAGGGTAGAATAGAGACCCAGTACTTC,CASSLFQGRIETQYF
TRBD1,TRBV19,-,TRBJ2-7,TGTGCCAGTAGCCTACCCCGGGACAGGGGGCCTTCCGAGCAGTACTTC,CASSLPRDRGPSEQYF
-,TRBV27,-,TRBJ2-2,TGTGCCAGCACCGGGAGACAGGGAAGGAACACCGGGGAGCTGTTTTTT,CASTGRQGRNTGELFF
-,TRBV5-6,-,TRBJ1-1,TGTGCCAGCGGGCTTAACAGGTTCATGAACACTGAAGCTTTCTTT,CASGLNRFMNTEAFF
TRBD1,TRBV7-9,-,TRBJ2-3,TGTGCCAGCTTAGGGGGCGGAAGCACAGATACGCAGTATTTT,CASLGGGSTDTQYF
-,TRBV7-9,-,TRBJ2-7,TGTGCCAGCAGCTTAGGATATGGGGGGTCGAGCGTGCAGCAGTACTTC,CASSLGYGGSSVQQYF
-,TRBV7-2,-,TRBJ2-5,TGTGCCAGCAGCTTAACTAACCGGGAGACCCAGTACTTC,CASSLTNRETQYF
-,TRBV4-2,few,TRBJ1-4,TGTGCCAGCAGCCAAGGGGGTAGGGGTGAAAAACTGTTTTTT,CASSQGGRGEKLFF
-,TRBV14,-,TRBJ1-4,TGTGCCAGCAGCCAGATATTAGGGAGGGCCGCGGATGAAAAACTGTTTTTT,CASSQILGRAADEKLFF
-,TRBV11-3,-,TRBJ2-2,TGTGCCAGCAGCTTAGCGTCAGACACCGGGGAGCTGTTTTTT,CASSLASDTGELFF
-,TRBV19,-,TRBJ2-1,TGTGCCAGTAGCGGACAGACCTACAATGAGCAGTTCTTC,CASSGQTYNEQFF
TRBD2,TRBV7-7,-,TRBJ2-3,TGTGCCAGCAGCTTAGGCGGGGGTGCAGATACGCAGTATTTT,CASSLGGGADTQYF
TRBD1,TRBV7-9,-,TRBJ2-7,TGTGCCAGCAGCTTGGGGACAGGCGTTCGCTACGAGCAGTACTTC,CASSLGTGVRYEQYF